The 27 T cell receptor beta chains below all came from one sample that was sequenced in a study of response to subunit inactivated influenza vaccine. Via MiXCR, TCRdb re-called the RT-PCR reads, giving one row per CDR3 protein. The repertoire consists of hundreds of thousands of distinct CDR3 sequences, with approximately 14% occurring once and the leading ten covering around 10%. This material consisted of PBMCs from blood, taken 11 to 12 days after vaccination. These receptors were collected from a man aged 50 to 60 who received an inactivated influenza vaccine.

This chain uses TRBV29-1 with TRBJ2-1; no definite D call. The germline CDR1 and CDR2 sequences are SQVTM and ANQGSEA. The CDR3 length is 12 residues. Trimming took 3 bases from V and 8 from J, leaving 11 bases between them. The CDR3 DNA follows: TGCAGCGTTGAGTGGCCAGTCGATGAGCAGTTCTTC. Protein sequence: CSVEWPVDEQFF.

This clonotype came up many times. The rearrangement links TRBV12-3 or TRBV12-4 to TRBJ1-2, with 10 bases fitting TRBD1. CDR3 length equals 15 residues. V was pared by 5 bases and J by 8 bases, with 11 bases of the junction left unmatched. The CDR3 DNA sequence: TGTGCCAGCAGTGCTCGGGGGGACAGGGGTTACGGCTACACCTTC. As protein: CASSARGDRGYGYTF.

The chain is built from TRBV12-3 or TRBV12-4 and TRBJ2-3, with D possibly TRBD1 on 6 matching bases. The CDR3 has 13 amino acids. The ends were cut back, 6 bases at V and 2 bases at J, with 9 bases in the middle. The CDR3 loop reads CASRGQTTDTQYF. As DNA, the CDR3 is TGTGCCAGCAGGGGACAAACCACAGATACGCAGTATTTT.

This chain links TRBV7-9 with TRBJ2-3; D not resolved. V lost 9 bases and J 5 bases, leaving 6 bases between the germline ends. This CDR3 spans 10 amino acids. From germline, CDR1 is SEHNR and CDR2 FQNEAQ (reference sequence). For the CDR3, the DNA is TGTGCCAGTGCCGAAGATACGCAGTATTTT. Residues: CASAEDTQYF.

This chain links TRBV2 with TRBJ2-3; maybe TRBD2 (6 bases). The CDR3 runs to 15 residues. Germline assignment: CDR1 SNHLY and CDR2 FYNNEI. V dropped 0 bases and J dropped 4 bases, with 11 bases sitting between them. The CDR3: CASSEAGPGADTQYF. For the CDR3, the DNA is TGTGCCAGCAGTGAAGCGGGCCCGGGAGCAGATACGCAGTATTTT.

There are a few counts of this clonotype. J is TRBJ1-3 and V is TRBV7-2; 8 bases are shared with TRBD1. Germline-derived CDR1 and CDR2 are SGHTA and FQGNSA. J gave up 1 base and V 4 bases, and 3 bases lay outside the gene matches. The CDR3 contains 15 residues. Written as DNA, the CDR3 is TGTGCCAGCAGCTCCTGGACAGGGTCTGGAAACACCATATATTTT. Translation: CASSSWTGSGNTIYF.

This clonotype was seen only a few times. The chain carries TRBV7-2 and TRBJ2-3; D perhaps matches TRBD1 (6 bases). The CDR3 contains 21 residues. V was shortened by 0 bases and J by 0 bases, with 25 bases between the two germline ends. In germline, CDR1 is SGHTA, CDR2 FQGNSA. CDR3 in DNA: TGTGCCAGCAGCTTAGCGCTAGTGGGGACAAAACGGCGCCCTAGCACAGATACGCAGTATTTT. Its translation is CASSLALVGTKRRPSTDTQYF.

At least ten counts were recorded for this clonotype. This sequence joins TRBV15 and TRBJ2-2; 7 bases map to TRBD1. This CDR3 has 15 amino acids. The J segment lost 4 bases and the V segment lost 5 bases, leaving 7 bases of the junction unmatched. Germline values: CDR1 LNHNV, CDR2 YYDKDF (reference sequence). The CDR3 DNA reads TGTGCCACCAGCGGAAGGAACAGGGGCACCGGGGAGCTGTTTTTT. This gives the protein CATSGRNRGTGELFF.

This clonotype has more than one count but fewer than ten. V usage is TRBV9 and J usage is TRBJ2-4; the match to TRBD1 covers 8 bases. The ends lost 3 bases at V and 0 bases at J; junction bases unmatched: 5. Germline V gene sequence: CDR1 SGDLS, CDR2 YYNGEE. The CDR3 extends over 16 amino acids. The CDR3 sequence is CASSGGQGLAKNIQYF. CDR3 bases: TGTGCCAGCAGCGGTGGACAGGGACTAGCCAAAAACATTCAGTACTTC.

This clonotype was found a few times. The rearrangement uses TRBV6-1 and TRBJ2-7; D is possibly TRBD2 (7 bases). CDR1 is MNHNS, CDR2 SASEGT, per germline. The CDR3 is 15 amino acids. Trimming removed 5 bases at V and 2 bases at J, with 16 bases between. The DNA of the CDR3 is TGTGCCAGCAGTACCATCGGGGGGCCGACCTACGAGCAGTACTTC. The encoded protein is CASSTIGGPTYEQYF.

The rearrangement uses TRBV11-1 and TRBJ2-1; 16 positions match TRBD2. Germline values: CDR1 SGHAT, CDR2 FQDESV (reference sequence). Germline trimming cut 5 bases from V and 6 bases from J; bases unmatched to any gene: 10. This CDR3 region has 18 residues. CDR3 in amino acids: CASSAAGTSGGAFNEQFF. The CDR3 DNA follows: TGTGCCAGCAGCGCCGCCGGGACTAGCGGGGGGGCCTTCAATGAGCAGTTCTTC.

CDR3 bases: TGTGCCAGTGCTCCGGGGGTTTATCAGCCCCAGCATTTT. This sequence encodes CASAPGVYQPQHF. The V call is TRBV6-2 or TRBV6-3, the J call TRBJ1-5, with D possibly matching TRBD1 (5 bases). CDR1 MNHEY and CDR2 SVGEGT come from the germline V gene. CDR3 length: 13 residues. V lost 9 bases and J 5 bases, leaving 14 bases between the germline ends.

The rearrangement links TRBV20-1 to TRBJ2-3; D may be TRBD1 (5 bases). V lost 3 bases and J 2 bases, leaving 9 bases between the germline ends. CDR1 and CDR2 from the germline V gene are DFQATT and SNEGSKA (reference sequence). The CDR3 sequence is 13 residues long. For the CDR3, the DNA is TGCAGTGCTAGGACAGATTACACAGATACGCAGTATTTT. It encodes CSARTDYTDTQYF.

CDR3 DNA: TGTGCCAGCAGCTCTAGCGGGAGGCACATCGAGACCCAGTACTTC. Amino acids: CASSSSGRHIETQYF. The gene calls are TRBV11-2 and TRBJ2-5; 11 nucleotides match TRBD2. The CDR3 extends over 15 amino acids. With 4 bases clipped from V and 5 bases from J, the junction kept 6 bases outside the gene matches. Germline CDR1 is SGHAT and CDR2 is FQNNGV.

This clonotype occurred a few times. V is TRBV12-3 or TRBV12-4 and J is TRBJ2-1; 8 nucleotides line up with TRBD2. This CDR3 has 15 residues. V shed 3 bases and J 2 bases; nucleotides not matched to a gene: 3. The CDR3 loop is CASSFGGGAYNEQFF. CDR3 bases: TGTGCCAGCAGTTTCGGGGGGGGGGCCTACAATGAGCAGTTCTTC.

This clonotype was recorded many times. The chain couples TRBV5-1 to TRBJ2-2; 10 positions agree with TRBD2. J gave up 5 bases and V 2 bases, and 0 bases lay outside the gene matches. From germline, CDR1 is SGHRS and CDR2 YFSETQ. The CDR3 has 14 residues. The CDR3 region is CASSLLAGTGELFF. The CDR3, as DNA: TGCGCCAGCAGCTTACTAGCGGGGACCGGGGAGCTGTTTTTT.

CDR3 nucleotide sequence: TGTGCCACCAGTGATCAACTAGCGGGAGGACCTGAGCAGTTCTTC. Protein: CATSDQLAGGPEQFF. The chain carries TRBV24-1 and TRBJ2-1, with TRBD2 identical over 12 bases. CDR3 length: 15 residues. Germline lookup yields CDR1 KGHDR and CDR2 SFDVKD. Trimming at V came to 3 bases and at J to 9 bases, leaving 5 bases not matched to a gene.

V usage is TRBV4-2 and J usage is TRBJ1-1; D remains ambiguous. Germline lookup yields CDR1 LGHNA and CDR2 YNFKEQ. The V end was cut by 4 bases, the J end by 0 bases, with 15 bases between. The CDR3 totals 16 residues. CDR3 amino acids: CASSPEVGNMNTEAFF. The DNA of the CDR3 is TGTGCCAGCAGCCCGGAGGTGGGCAACATGAACACTGAAGCTTTCTTT.

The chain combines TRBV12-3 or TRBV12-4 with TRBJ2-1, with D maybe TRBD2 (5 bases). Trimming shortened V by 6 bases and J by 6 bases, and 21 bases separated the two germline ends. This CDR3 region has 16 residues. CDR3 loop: CASSSRAGGSGNEQFF. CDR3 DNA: TGTGCCAGCAGCTCCCGGGCGGGTGGATCAGGCAATGAGCAGTTCTTC.

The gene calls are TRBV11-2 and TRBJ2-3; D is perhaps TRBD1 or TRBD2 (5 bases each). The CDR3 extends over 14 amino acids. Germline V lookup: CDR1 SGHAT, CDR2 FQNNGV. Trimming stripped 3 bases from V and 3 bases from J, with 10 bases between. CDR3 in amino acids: CASSFPGATDTQYF. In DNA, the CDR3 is TGTGCCAGCAGCTTCCCCGGGGCAACAGATACGCAGTATTTT.

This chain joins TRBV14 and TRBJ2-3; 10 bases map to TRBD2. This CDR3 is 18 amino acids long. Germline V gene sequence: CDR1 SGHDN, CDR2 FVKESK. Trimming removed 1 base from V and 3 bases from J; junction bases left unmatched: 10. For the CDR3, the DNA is TGTGCCAGCAGCCAAGTTTCTAGCGGGAGTATTTGGACAGATACGCAGTATTTT. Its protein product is CASSQVSSGSIWTDTQYF.

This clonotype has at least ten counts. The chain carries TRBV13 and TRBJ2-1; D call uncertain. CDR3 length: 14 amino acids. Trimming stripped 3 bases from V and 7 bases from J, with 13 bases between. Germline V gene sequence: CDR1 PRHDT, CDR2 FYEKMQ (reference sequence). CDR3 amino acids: CASSFFYQTNEQFF. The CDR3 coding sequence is TGTGCCAGCAGCTTTTTCTACCAGACAAATGAGCAGTTCTTC.

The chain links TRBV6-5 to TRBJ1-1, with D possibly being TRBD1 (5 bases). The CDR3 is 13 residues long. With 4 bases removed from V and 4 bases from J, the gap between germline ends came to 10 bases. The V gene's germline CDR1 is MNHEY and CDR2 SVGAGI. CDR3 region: CASSFMGGTEAFF. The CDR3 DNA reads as TGTGCCAGCAGTTTTATGGGGGGCACTGAAGCTTTCTTT.

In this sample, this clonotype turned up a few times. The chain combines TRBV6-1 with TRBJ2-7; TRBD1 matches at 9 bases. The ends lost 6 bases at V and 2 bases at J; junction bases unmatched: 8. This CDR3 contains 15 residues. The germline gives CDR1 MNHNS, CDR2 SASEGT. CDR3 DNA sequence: TGTGCCAGCAGACCTCGACAGGGGGAAGCCTACGAGCAGTACTTC. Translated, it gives CASRPRQGEAYEQYF.

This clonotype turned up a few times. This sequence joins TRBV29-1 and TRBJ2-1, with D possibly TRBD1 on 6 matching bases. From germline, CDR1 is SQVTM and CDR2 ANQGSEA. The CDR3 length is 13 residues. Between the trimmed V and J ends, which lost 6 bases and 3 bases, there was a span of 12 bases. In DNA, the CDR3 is TGCAGCGTCTCCGGACAGAGCTACAATGAGCAGTTCTTC. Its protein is CSVSGQSYNEQFF.

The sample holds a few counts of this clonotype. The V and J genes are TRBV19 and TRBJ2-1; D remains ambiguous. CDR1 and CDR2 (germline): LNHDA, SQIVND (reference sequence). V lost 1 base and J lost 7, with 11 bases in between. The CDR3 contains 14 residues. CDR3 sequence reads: CASSIAAPWNEQFF. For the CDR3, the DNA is TGTGCCAGTAGTATAGCGGCCCCGTGGAATGAGCAGTTCTTC. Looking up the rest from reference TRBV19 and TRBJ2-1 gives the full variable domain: DGGITQSPKYLFRKEGQNVTLSCEQNLNHDAMYWYRQDPGQGLRLIYYSQIVNDFQKGDIAEGYSVSREKKESFPLTVTSAQKNPTAFYLCASSIAAPWNEQFFGPGTRLTVL.

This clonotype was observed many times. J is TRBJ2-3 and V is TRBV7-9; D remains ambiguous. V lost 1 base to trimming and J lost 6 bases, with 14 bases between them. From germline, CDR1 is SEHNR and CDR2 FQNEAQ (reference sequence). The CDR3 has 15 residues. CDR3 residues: CASSLGQHPPDTQYF. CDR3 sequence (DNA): TGTGCCAGCAGCTTAGGGCAACACCCGCCTGATACGCAGTATTTT.